Shown below are 3 T cell receptor beta chains from a single sample sequenced in a study of shared clonotypes between healthy human individuals. Repertoires were generated with immunoSEQ multiplex PCR, while TCRdb's copy carries only in-frame clones and drops some. The sample has hundreds of thousands of clones; roughly 98% are singletons. Selected positively for CCR7 and CD45RO-negative, naive CD8 cells excluded terminally differentiated effector memory CD45RA+ cells. The sequenced material came from naive CD8+ T cells sorted from blood. The receptors shown here come from a man aged 30 to 45 in good health.

The gene calls are TRBV19 and TRBJ2-6; TRBD1 aligns across 9 bases. V dropped 3 bases and J dropped 0; count of bases not matched to a gene: 9. Germline V gene data show CDR1 as LNHDA and CDR2 as SQIVND (reference sequence). This CDR3 has 19 amino acids. The CDR3 loop reads CASSIRTGASSSGANVLTF. Here the CDR3 DNA reads TGTGCCAGTAGTATTCGGACAGGGGCCTCAAGCTCTGGGGCCAACGTCCTGACTTTC.

V usage is TRBV7-9 and J usage is TRBJ1-1; D remains unclear. Trimming pared 0 bases from V and 2 bases from J, leaving 7 bases between. CDR3 length: 14 amino acids. The V gene's germline CDR1 is SEHNR and CDR2 FQNEAQ (reference sequence). The DNA of the CDR3 is TGTGCCAGCAGCTTAGCCCGGGTTAACACTGAAGCTTTCTTT. Protein sequence: CASSLARVNTEAFF.

The rearrangement uses TRBV5-8 and TRBJ1-1; D unresolved. Trimming pared 3 bases from V and 4 bases from J, leaving 10 bases between. The CDR3 is made up of 13 amino acids. Germline values: CDR1 SGHTS, CDR2 YDEGEE. The DNA of the CDR3 is TGTGCCAGCAGCTCGGACTCGGGCACTGAAGCTTTCTTT. It yields the protein CASSSDSGTEAFF.